These T cell receptor beta chains were read from a single sample in a study of cytomegalovirus exposure and HLA in healthy donors. Repertoires were generated with immunoSEQ multiplex PCR, while TCRdb's copy carries only in-frame clones and drops some. Altogether some 200,000 clones are present, about 81% being singletons, with the ten largest covering 2.5% to 3%. Sequenced: PBMCs. All receptors come from a middle-aged woman in good health and CMV-seronegative. CDR3s include the opening cysteine and the closing phenylalanine or tryptophan. A D gene is named only where the DNA matches it firmly. For some rows the clone size is stated as once, few or many, or as a class when expanded; others skip it.

clone_size	v_call	d_call	j_call	cdr3_aa	cdr3_nt
.	TRBV30	.	TRBJ2-3	CAWRGSGDTQYF	TGTGCCTGGAGAGGGAGCGGAGATACGCAGTATTTT
.	TRBV11-2	.	TRBJ1-1	CASGGFRTEAFF	TGCGCCAGCGGGGGGTTTCGCACTGAAGCTTTCTTT
.	TRBV27	TRBD1	TRBJ1-5	CASSIISGGNQPQHF	TGTGCCAGCAGTATCATTTCAGGGGGGAATCAGCCCCAGCATTTT
.	TRBV5-6	TRBD1	TRBJ1-2	CASSLKTGGSSYTF	TGTGCCAGCAGCCTAAAAACAGGGGGTAGTAGCTACACCTTC
.	TRBV30	.	TRBJ2-7	CAWSVGLAAYEQYF	TGTGCCTGGAGTGTAGGGCTAGCCGCCTACGAGCAGTACTTC
.	TRBV2	.	TRBJ1-1	CASKLDSRDTEAFF	TGTGCCAGCAAGTTAGACAGTAGGGACACTGAAGCTTTCTTT
.	TRBV5-4	TRBD2	TRBJ2-2	CASSNGNIAGVTGELFF	TGTGCCAGCAGCAATGGGAATATAGCGGGAGTGACCGGGGAGCTGTTTTTT
once	TRBV10-1	TRBD2	TRBJ2-7	CASSERVAGGHEQYF	TGCGCCAGCAGTGAGCGAGTAGCGGGAGGCCACGAGCAGTACTTC
once	TRBV7-8	.	TRBJ1-1	CASSSDQGWNTEAFF	TGTGCCAGCAGCTCCGATCAGGGGTGGAACACTGAAGCTTTCTTT
.	TRBV5-1	TRBD2	TRBJ2-3	CASSRAGDSTDTQYF	TGCGCCAGCAGCCGAGCGGGAGACAGCACAGATACGCAGTATTTT
.	TRBV27	.	TRBJ2-7	CASSPGTGYEQYF	TGTGCCAGCAGCCCTGGAACAGGCTACGAGCAGTACTTC
.	TRBV10-1	TRBD1	TRBJ2-7	CASSELQGVSYEQYF	TGCGCCAGCAGTGAGTTGCAGGGGGTCTCCTACGAGCAGTACTTC
.	TRBV28	TRBD1	TRBJ1-5	CASSPRTGHSQPQHF	TGTGCCAGCAGCCCGAGGACAGGGCATAGTCAGCCCCAGCATTTT
.	TRBV27	.	TRBJ2-1	CASSPTTATPNNEQFF	TGTGCCAGCAGTCCCACGACAGCCACTCCGAACAATGAGCAGTTCTTC
.	TRBV7-9	TRBD1	TRBJ1-4	CASSWTGRRTNEKLFF	TGTGCCAGCAGCTGGACAGGGCGGAGAACTAATGAAAAACTGTTTTTT
.	TRBV5-1	.	TRBJ2-7	CASSLVGADYEQYF	TGCGCCAGCAGCTTGGTAGGGGCCGACTACGAGCAGTACTTC
once	TRBV27	.	TRBJ2-1	CASSGIQGSQFF	TGTGCCAGCAGTGGTATACAGGGTTCGCAGTTCTTC
.	TRBV14	.	TRBJ2-3	CASSQASGRVEYF	TGTGCCAGCAGCCAAGCCTCGGGAAGGGTCGAGTATTTT
.	TRBV27	TRBD1	TRBJ2-7	CASSHGTDEQYF	TGTGCCAGCAGTCATGGGACAGACGAGCAGTACTTC
.	TRBV11-2	TRBD1	TRBJ2-7	CASSYQTGDNEQYF	TGTGCCAGCAGTTATCAGACAGGGGATAACGAGCAGTACTTC
.	TRBV9	.	TRBJ1-1	CASSAPSGRGNTEAFF	TGTGCCAGCAGCGCCCCTTCAGGTCGGGGAAACACTGAAGCTTTCTTT
.	TRBV10-3	TRBD1	TRBJ1-1	CAISEGTGAEAFF	TGTGCCATCAGTGAGGGGACAGGGGCTGAAGCTTTCTTT
.	TRBV27	.	TRBJ1-5	CASSFGGKQPQHF	TGTGCCAGCAGTTTTGGAGGGAAGCAGCCCCAGCATTTT
.	TRBV9	TRBD1	TRBJ2-3	CASSASTGHTDTQYF	TGTGCCAGCAGCGCTTCGACAGGGCACACAGATACGCAGTATTTT
.	TRBV5-1	.	TRBJ1-1	CASSRSIQTLGPDREAFF	TGCGCCAGCAGTCGGTCCATCCAAACTCTCGGCCCCGACAGGGAAGCTTTCTTT
.	TRBV6-5	TRBD1	TRBJ1-1	CASSRDSLNTEAFF	TGTGCCAGCAGTAGGGACAGCTTGAACACTGAAGCTTTCTTT
.	TRBV5-1	TRBD2	TRBJ2-2	CASSSRGDTGELFF	TGCGCCAGCTCTTCACGGGGGGACACCGGGGAGCTGTTTTTT
few	TRBV4-1	TRBD1	TRBJ2-1	CASSQATGGYYNEQFF	TGCGCCAGCAGCCAAGCAACAGGGGGTTACTACAATGAGCAGTTCTTC
once	TRBV7-9	TRBD2	TRBJ2-3	CASSIGLAGGSDTQYF	TGTGCCAGCAGCATCGGACTAGCGGGAGGATCAGATACGCAGTATTTT
.	TRBV28	TRBD1	TRBJ1-2	CASSYKAGGGYTF	TGTGCCAGCAGTTACAAAGCAGGGGGCGGCTACACCTTC
.	TRBV9	TRBD1	TRBJ2-7	CASSAGDRGFDEQYF	TGTGCCAGCAGCGCCGGGGACAGGGGGTTCGACGAGCAGTACTTC
.	TRBV19	.	TRBJ2-7	CASSGHPYEQYF	TGTGCCAGTAGTGGGCACCCCTACGAGCAGTACTTC
.	TRBV2	TRBD2	TRBJ2-5	CASRTGTSQETQYF	TGTGCCAGCAGAACCGGGACTAGCCAAGAGACCCAGTACTTC
.	TRBV27	.	TRBJ2-7	CASSSWSYSSYEQYF	TGTGCCAGCAGTTCTTGGTCTTATAGCTCCTACGAGCAGTACTTC
.	TRBV27	.	TRBJ2-7	CASSFVGAAYEQYF	TGTGCCAGCAGTTTTGTGGGTGCGGCCTACGAGCAGTACTTC
few	TRBV5-1	TRBD2	TRBJ2-7	CASSYSGQSSYEQYF	TGCGCCAGCAGTTATAGCGGGCAGAGCTCCTACGAGCAGTACTTC
.	TRBV10-1	.	TRBJ2-7	CASSESTPGIGEQYF	TGCGCCAGCAGTGAGTCGACCCCCGGGATTGGCGAGCAGTACTTC
.	TRBV19	.	TRBJ1-2	CASSNAQAYYGYTF	TGTGCCAGTAGTAACGCGCAGGCCTACTATGGCTACACCTTC
.	TRBV4-1	TRBD2	TRBJ2-7	CASSQDWRETIDEQYF	TGCGCCAGCAGCCAAGACTGGCGGGAGACGATCGACGAGCAGTACTTC
.	TRBV10-1	.	TRBJ2-3	CASSLLGTDTQYF	TGCGCCAGCAGTCTACTCGGGACAGATACGCAGTATTTT
.	TRBV27	.	TRBJ1-5	CAAGAGVKPQHF	TGTGCCGCCGGTGCGGGGGTGAAGCCCCAGCATTTT